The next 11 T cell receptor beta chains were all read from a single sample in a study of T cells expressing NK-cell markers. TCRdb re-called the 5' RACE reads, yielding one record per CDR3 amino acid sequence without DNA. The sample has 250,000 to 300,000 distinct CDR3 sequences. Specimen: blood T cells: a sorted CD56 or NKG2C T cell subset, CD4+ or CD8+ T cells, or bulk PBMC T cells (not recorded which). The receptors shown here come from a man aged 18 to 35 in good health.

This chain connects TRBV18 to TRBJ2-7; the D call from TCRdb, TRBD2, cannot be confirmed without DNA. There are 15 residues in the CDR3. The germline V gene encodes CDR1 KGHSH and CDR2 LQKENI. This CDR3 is CASSPLTSGPHEQYF.

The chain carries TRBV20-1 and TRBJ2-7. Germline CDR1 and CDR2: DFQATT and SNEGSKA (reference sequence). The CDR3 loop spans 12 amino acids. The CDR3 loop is CSGRGRFYEQYF.

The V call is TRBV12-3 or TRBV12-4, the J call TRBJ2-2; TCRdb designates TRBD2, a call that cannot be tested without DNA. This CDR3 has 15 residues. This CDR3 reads CASRSNGRYTGELFF.

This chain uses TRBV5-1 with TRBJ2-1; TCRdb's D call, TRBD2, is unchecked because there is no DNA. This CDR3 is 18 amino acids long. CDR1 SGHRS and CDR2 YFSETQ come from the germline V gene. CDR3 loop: CASSPRTSGPSSYNEQFF.

CDR3 amino acids: CASSLGGREPYNEQFF. This sequence joins TRBV11-2 and TRBJ2-1; with no DNA, the TCRdb D assignment of TRBD1 cannot be verified. The CDR3 sequence is 16 residues long. The germline CDR1 and CDR2 sequences are SGHAT and FQNNGV. Based on the CDR3 plus reference TRBV11-2 and TRBJ2-1, the full variable domain is EAGVAQSPRYKIIEKRQSVAFWCNPISGHATLYWYQQILGQGPKLLIQFQNNGVVDDSQLPKDRFSAERLKGVDSTLKIQPAKLEDSAVYLCASSLGGREPYNEQFFGPGTRLTVL.

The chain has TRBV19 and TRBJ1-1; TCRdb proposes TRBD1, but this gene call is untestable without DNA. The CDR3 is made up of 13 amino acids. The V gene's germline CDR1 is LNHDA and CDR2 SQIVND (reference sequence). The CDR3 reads CASSQGSSTEAFF.

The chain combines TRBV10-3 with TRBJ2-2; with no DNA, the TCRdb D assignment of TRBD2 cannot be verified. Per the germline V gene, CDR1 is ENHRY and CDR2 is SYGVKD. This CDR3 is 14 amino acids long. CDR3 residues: CALQREANTGELFF.

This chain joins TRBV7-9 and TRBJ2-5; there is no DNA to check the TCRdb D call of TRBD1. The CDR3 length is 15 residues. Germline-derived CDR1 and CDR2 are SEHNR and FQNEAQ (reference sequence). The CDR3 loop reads CASSQRMQGEETQYF.

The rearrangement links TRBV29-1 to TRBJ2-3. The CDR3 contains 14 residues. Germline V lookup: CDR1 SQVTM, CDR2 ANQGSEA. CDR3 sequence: CSVSDAQRADTQYF.

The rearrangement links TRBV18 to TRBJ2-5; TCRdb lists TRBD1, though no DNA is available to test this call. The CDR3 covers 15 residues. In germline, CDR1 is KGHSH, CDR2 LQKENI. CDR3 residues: CASSPGTGSGKTQYF.

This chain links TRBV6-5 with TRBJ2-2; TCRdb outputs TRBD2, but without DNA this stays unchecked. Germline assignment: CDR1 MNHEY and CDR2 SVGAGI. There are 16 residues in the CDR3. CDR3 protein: CASSPGTSGISRELFF.